These T cell receptor beta chains were read from a single sample in a study of CD8+CD57+ T cells in acquired aplastic anemia. TCRdb re-derived calls from the reads in MiXCR, one entry per CDR3 protein. The data show a few hundred thousand distinct CDR3 sequences, with about half seen just once and just under 20% held by the top ten. Sequenced material: sorted CD4+, CD8+, or CD8+CD57+ T cells (not recorded which) from PBMCs. The receptors were gathered from a human donor with aplastic anemia. Both conserved end residues are part of each CDR3. A D gene is named only where the DNA matches it firmly. Where a row states a size, it is once, few, many or the class of an expanded clone; other rows omit it.

J gene: TRBJ2-5
D gene: NA
clone size: NA
V gene: TRBV7-2
CDR3 DNA: TGTGCCAGCAGTGCGGGACGCCGAGAGACCCAGTACTTC
CDR3 protein: CASSAGRRETQYF

J gene: TRBJ2-7
D gene: NA
clone size: many
V gene: TRBV28
CDR3 DNA: TGTGCCAGCAGTCTCCCTGGGGAGGACGAGCAGTACTTC
CDR3 protein: CASSLPGEDEQYF

J gene: TRBJ1-6
D gene: NA
clone size: NA
V gene: TRBV2
CDR3 DNA: TGTGCCAGCAGCTTAATGCAGGGGTTTGTTTCACCCCCCCACTTT
CDR3 protein: CASSLMQGFVSPPHF

J gene: TRBJ2-7
D gene: TRBD1
clone size: NA
V gene: TRBV7-2
CDR3 DNA: TGTGCCAGCAGCTTAGTCGGACAGGGTGCCGGGGAGGAGCAGTACTTC
CDR3 protein: CASSLVGQGAGEEQYF

J gene: TRBJ1-1
D gene: NA
clone size: few
V gene: TRBV25-1
CDR3 DNA: TGTGCCAGCAGTGCCCCAGTCGCTCGAGCTTTCTTT
CDR3 protein: CASSAPVARAFF

J gene: TRBJ2-5
D gene: NA
clone size: NA
V gene: TRBV10-2
CDR3 DNA: TGCGCCAGCTCCCGGATTCCATCCCAAGAGACCCAGTACTTC
CDR3 protein: CASSRIPSQETQYF

J gene: TRBJ2-5
D gene: NA
clone size: NA
V gene: TRBV4-1
CDR3 DNA: TGCGCCAGCAGCCAAGATAGTTTGGGGGGTGGGAAAAAGACCCAGTACTTC
CDR3 protein: CASSQDSLGGGKKTQYF

J gene: TRBJ1-1
D gene: NA
clone size: many
V gene: TRBV6-5
CDR3 DNA: TGTGCCAGCAGTTATCGAGGTACGCTGGGCACTGAAGCTTTCTTT
CDR3 protein: CASSYRGTLGTEAFF

J gene: TRBJ1-2
D gene: NA
clone size: many
V gene: TRBV5-1
CDR3 DNA: TGCGCCAGCAGCCCGTTGGAAGGGACCCTCGCCATTGGTGGCTACACCTTC
CDR3 protein: CASSPLEGTLAIGGYTF

J gene: TRBJ2-3
D gene: TRBD2
clone size: many
V gene: TRBV5-1
CDR3 DNA: TGCGCCAGCAGCTTGTTCCAGCGGGAAACAGATACGCAGTATTTT
CDR3 protein: CASSLFQRETDTQYF

J gene: TRBJ1-2
D gene: TRBD1
clone size: NA
V gene: TRBV5-1
CDR3 DNA: TGCGCCAGCAGCTTGGCACCGGGACAGGGGGCTGGTGGCTACACCTTC
CDR3 protein: CASSLAPGQGAGGYTF

J gene: TRBJ1-2
D gene: NA
clone size: NA
V gene: TRBV28
CDR3 DNA: TGTGCCAGCACCCCCGACCGTTATGGCTACACCTTC
CDR3 protein: CASTPDRYGYTF

J gene: TRBJ1-2
D gene: NA
clone size: many
V gene: TRBV7-2
CDR3 DNA: TGTGCCAGCAGCTTAGAAGTAGGGTTCTACACCTTC
CDR3 protein: CASSLEVGFYTF

J gene: TRBJ2-7
D gene: NA
clone size: NA
V gene: TRBV9
CDR3 DNA: TGTGCCAGCAGCGTAGGAACCGGGACTCCGCAGTACTTC
CDR3 protein: CASSVGTGTPQYF

J gene: TRBJ1-1
D gene: NA
clone size: many
V gene: TRBV19
CDR3 DNA: TGTGCCAGTAGTCTTGTCGCGGGGCTGAACACTGAAGCTTTCTTT
CDR3 protein: CASSLVAGLNTEAFF

J gene: TRBJ1-2
D gene: NA
clone size: NA
V gene: TRBV7-2
CDR3 DNA: TGTGCCAGCAGCTTAACCAGGTCAGAGGGAGGCTACACCTTC
CDR3 protein: CASSLTRSEGGYTF

J gene: TRBJ2-7
D gene: TRBD1
clone size: NA
V gene: TRBV5-1
CDR3 DNA: TGCGCCAGCAGCCCCCGGACAGGGGTCCACGAGCAGTACTTC
CDR3 protein: CASSPRTGVHEQYF

J gene: TRBJ2-3
D gene: TRBD2
clone size: many
V gene: TRBV5-1
CDR3 DNA: TGCGCCAGCAGCTTGAGCGGGGGGTCGAGCACAGATACGCAGTATTTT
CDR3 protein: CASSLSGGSSTDTQYF

J gene: TRBJ1-5
D gene: NA
clone size: many
V gene: TRBV19
CDR3 DNA: TGTGCCAGTAGTATAGGGCAGTTTTATAGCAATCAGCCCCAGCATTTT
CDR3 protein: CASSIGQFYSNQPQHF

J gene: TRBJ2-4
D gene: TRBD1
clone size: few
V gene: TRBV9
CDR3 DNA: TGTGCCAGCAGCGTCGGGCCAGGGGGCCCTCCCGGAAACATTCAGTACTTC
CDR3 protein: CASSVGPGGPPGNIQYF

J gene: TRBJ2-5
D gene: NA
clone size: many
V gene: TRBV2
CDR3 DNA: TGTGCCAGCAGGGAGGGGTTACAAGAGACCCAGTACTTC
CDR3 protein: CASREGLQETQYF

J gene: TRBJ1-2
D gene: NA
clone size: NA
V gene: TRBV10-3
CDR3 DNA: TGTGCCATCAGTAAGGGGACCGATGGCTACACCTTC
CDR3 protein: CAISKGTDGYTF

J gene: TRBJ1-4
D gene: TRBD1
clone size: many
V gene: TRBV10-1
CDR3 DNA: TGCGCCAGCAGCGGAGACAGGGGGAATGAAAAACTGTTTTTT
CDR3 protein: CASSGDRGNEKLFF

J gene: TRBJ1-3
D gene: TRBD1
clone size: many
V gene: TRBV7-6
CDR3 DNA: TGTGCCAGCAGCTTAGCGGCTTTCGGGACAGGGGAAGACACCATATATTTT
CDR3 protein: CASSLAAFGTGEDTIYF

J gene: TRBJ1-4
D gene: NA
clone size: NA
V gene: TRBV7-9
CDR3 DNA: TGTGCCAGGACAAAGCGGGGAAAACTGTTTTTT
CDR3 protein: CARTKRGKLFF

J gene: TRBJ1-3
D gene: NA
clone size: NA
V gene: TRBV6-6
CDR3 DNA: TGTGCCAGCAGTGTATCAGGGGAGCCTGGAAACACCATATATTTT
CDR3 protein: CASSVSGEPGNTIYF

J gene: TRBJ2-1
D gene: TRBD2
clone size: NA
V gene: TRBV18
CDR3 DNA: TGTGCCAGCTCACCACCGCGAGCGGGGGGGCAGAATGAGCAGTTCTTC
CDR3 protein: CASSPPRAGGQNEQFF

J gene: TRBJ2-2
D gene: TRBD2
clone size: many
V gene: TRBV7-2
CDR3 DNA: TGTGCCAGCAGCTCAGCGGGGGGGTCCGGGGAGCTGTTTTTT
CDR3 protein: CASSSAGGSGELFF

J gene: TRBJ2-1
D gene: NA
clone size: many
V gene: TRBV7-9
CDR3 DNA: TGTGCCAGCAGCTTAGCGCGAGGGGTAGGGGATAATGAGCAGTTCTTC
CDR3 protein: CASSLARGVGDNEQFF

J gene: TRBJ2-2
D gene: NA
clone size: NA
V gene: TRBV2
CDR3 DNA: TGTGCCAGCACTGGACAAGGGGGCACCGGGGAGCTGTTTTTT
CDR3 protein: CASTGQGGTGELFF

J gene: TRBJ2-5
D gene: NA
clone size: NA
V gene: TRBV20-1
CDR3 DNA: TGCAGTGCTAGGTTGGACAGCATCCAAGAGACCCAGTACTTC
CDR3 protein: CSARLDSIQETQYF

J gene: TRBJ2-2
D gene: TRBD1
clone size: NA
V gene: TRBV20-1
CDR3 DNA: TGCAGTGCTATATCAGGGCAGGGGGCGAGGGAGCTGTTTTTT
CDR3 protein: CSAISGQGARELFF

J gene: TRBJ1-1
D gene: TRBD1
clone size: NA
V gene: TRBV9
CDR3 DNA: TGTGCCAGCAGCGTCAAAGAAGGACAGGGCTGGACTGAAGCTTTCTTT
CDR3 protein: CASSVKEGQGWTEAFF

J gene: TRBJ2-7
D gene: NA
clone size: NA
V gene: TRBV2
CDR3 DNA: TGTGCCAGCAGCTTCCTAGGGCTTTACGAGCAGTACTTC
CDR3 protein: CASSFLGLYEQYF

J gene: TRBJ1-1
D gene: NA
clone size: few
V gene: TRBV7-3
CDR3 DNA: TGTGCCAGCAGCTCGTCCAGAATGAACACTGAAGCTTTCTTT
CDR3 protein: CASSSSRMNTEAFF

J gene: TRBJ2-5
D gene: NA
clone size: NA
V gene: TRBV20-1
CDR3 DNA: TGCAGTGCTAGAGGGGGTGGGGTGGGAGAAGAGACCCAGTACTTC
CDR3 protein: CSARGGGVGEETQYF

J gene: TRBJ2-5
D gene: TRBD1
clone size: many
V gene: TRBV7-3
CDR3 DNA: TGTGCCAGCAGCCGTACTGGACAGGCCCGAGAGACCCAGTACTTC
CDR3 protein: CASSRTGQARETQYF

J gene: TRBJ1-2
D gene: TRBD1
clone size: many
V gene: TRBV28
CDR3 DNA: TGTGCCACCCGGACAGGCGGCGATGGCTACACCTTC
CDR3 protein: CATRTGGDGYTF

J gene: TRBJ2-7
D gene: TRBD1
clone size: NA
V gene: TRBV20-1
CDR3 DNA: TGCAGTGCCACGGACAGGGCCGGCTACGAGCAGTACTTC
CDR3 protein: CSATDRAGYEQYF

J gene: TRBJ1-2
D gene: TRBD1
clone size: NA
V gene: TRBV20-1
CDR3 DNA: TGCAGTGCTAGAGAACCGGGACAGCCTAATTATGGCTACACCTTC
CDR3 protein: CSAREPGQPNYGYTF

J gene: TRBJ1-4
D gene: TRBD1
clone size: NA
V gene: TRBV7-9
CDR3 DNA: TGTGCCACCGGGACAGGCAATGAAAAACTGTTTTTT
CDR3 protein: CATGTGNEKLFF

J gene: TRBJ2-7
D gene: NA
clone size: NA
V gene: TRBV10-3
CDR3 DNA: TGTGCCATCAGTGAAGGGTCAGGCACCCCTTACGAGCAGTACTTC
CDR3 protein: CAISEGSGTPYEQYF

J gene: TRBJ2-3
D gene: TRBD2
clone size: many
V gene: TRBV11-2
CDR3 DNA: TGTGCCAGCAGCTTAGTTGGAACTAGCGGGAGCACAGATACGCAGTATTTT
CDR3 protein: CASSLVGTSGSTDTQYF

J gene: TRBJ1-1
D gene: NA
clone size: many
V gene: TRBV7-8
CDR3 DNA: TGTGCCAGCAGCTTGAGAGGCCACACTGAAGCTTTCTTT
CDR3 protein: CASSLRGHTEAFF

J gene: TRBJ1-1
D gene: NA
clone size: many
V gene: TRBV19
CDR3 DNA: TGTGCCAGTACCCCGGACGGGGTGTCTTTGGGAAACACTGAAGCTTTCTTT
CDR3 protein: CASTPDGVSLGNTEAFF

J gene: TRBJ1-1
D gene: TRBD1
clone size: few
V gene: TRBV5-1
CDR3 DNA: TGCGCCAGCAGCGCAGGGGGCGCGGGGAACACTGAAGCTTTCTTT
CDR3 protein: CASSAGGAGNTEAFF

J gene: TRBJ1-1
D gene: NA
clone size: many
V gene: TRBV5-1
CDR3 DNA: TGCGCCAGCAGCCGTTGGCGAGACAGCGGGGAGACTGAAGCTTTCTTT
CDR3 protein: CASSRWRDSGETEAFF

J gene: TRBJ1-5
D gene: TRBD1
clone size: few
V gene: TRBV30
CDR3 DNA: TGTGCCTGGAGTGTACGGGGGGGACAGGGGGCGAGGCAGCATTTT
CDR3 protein: CAWSVRGGQGARQHF

J gene: TRBJ2-7
D gene: NA
clone size: NA
V gene: TRBV7-2
CDR3 DNA: TGTGCCAGCAGCTTAGGGCGCAGATACGAGCAGTACTTC
CDR3 protein: CASSLGRRYEQYF

J gene: TRBJ1-1
D gene: NA
clone size: NA
V gene: TRBV20-1
CDR3 DNA: TGCAGTATCGATAAGACAGGCGTGAACACTGAAGCTTTCTTT
CDR3 protein: CSIDKTGVNTEAFF

J gene: TRBJ2-7
D gene: NA
clone size: once
V gene: TRBV7-2
CDR3 DNA: TGTGCCAGCAGCTTAGCAACCTACGAGCAGTACTTC
CDR3 protein: CASSLATYEQYF

J gene: TRBJ1-3
D gene: TRBD1
clone size: NA
V gene: TRBV20-1
CDR3 DNA: TGCAGTGCTAGAGACCCCCTCCGACAGGGGGTGTGGGGAAACACCATATATTTT
CDR3 protein: CSARDPLRQGVWGNTIYF

J gene: TRBJ2-2
D gene: TRBD1
clone size: many
V gene: TRBV19
CDR3 DNA: TGTGCCACCCAACCGACAGGGTCGAACACCGGGGAGCTGTTTTTT
CDR3 protein: CATQPTGSNTGELFF

J gene: TRBJ1-3
D gene: NA
clone size: many
V gene: TRBV7-9
CDR3 DNA: TGTGCCAGCAGCCCCTCAAGAGGAAACACCATATATTTT
CDR3 protein: CASSPSRGNTIYF

J gene: TRBJ2-5
D gene: TRBD1
clone size: NA
V gene: TRBV29-1
CDR3 DNA: TGCAGCGTTGCCCCAGGGGGACGAGAGACCCAGTACTTC
CDR3 protein: CSVAPGGRETQYF